This T cell receptor beta chain was documented in a study of CD8 T cells in ankylosing spondylitis. Study-wide results and limits: CD8+ cells made up the disease-linked clones, which were relatively rare in peripheral blood. Made up of about eight highly homologous variants, a TCR beta motif appeared characteristic of ankylosing spondylitis blood. Earlier literature documents some of the motif variants in reactive arthritis synovial fluid and blood. Reportedly, matched ankylosing spondylitis synovial fluid was significantly enriched for disease-linked clones.

CDR3 length equals 14 residues. Germline trimming cut 0 bases from V and 4 bases from J; bases unmatched to any gene: 3. CDR1 and CDR2 (germline): KGHSH, LQKENI. Quantitative molecular-barcoded 5'-RACE generated the TCR beta libraries. TCRdb called the 5' RACE reads again in MiXCR, with one record for every CDR3 protein. The table lists approximately 550,000 distinct CDR3 sequences, about 13% of them singletons. This clonotype has more than one count but fewer than ten. Its specificity is not known. This TCR came from a male donor with ankylosing spondylitis. Sequenced material: blood, either unsorted or a sorted T cell fraction (not recorded which). The chain carries TRBV18 and TRBJ2-7; 7 bases are a match to TRBD2. The CDR3 region has the DNA TGTGCCAGCTCACCACCGGGACTACCTTACGAGCAGTACGTC. This sequence encodes CASSPPGLPYEQYV.